Presented here are 27 T cell receptor beta chains from one specimen sequenced in a study of shared clonotypes between healthy human individuals. Profiled with immunoSEQ multiplex PCR; TCRdb holds only in-frame clones, not every one. The sample carries about 2.3 million clones, around 92% recorded once. The sequencing sample was made of naive CD4+ T cells from PBMCs. Subset denoted: CD45RA+ positively selected. The receptors come from a man younger than 35 in good health. Some clones in this sample may be carry-over from other donors' samples.

The J gene is TRBJ2-1, the V gene TRBV18; 7 bases fit TRBD2. J lost 10 bases, V lost 4 bases, and 19 bases had no gene match. This CDR3 has 17 residues. CDR1 and CDR2 (germline): KGHSH, LQKENI. The CDR3 coding sequence is TGTGCCAGCTCACTAAACGAAGGCGGGGAGGGCCTCTGGGAGCAGTTCTTC. Translated, it gives CASSLNEGGEGLWEQFF.

Details on this clone: Other DNA variants within this sample encode the same CDR3. The chain combines TRBV2 with TRBJ2-7; 8 bases are a match to TRBD1. Germline CDR1 is SNHLY and CDR2 is FYNNEI. Trimming cost V 3 bases and J 2 bases; bases outside gene matches: 3. The CDR3 runs to 14 residues. The CDR3 DNA reads as TGTGCCAGCAGTGACCAGGGGGCTACCTACGAGCAGTACTTC. Its translation: CASSDQGATYEQYF.

The chain joins TRBV7-2 to TRBJ2-1; weak D call: TRBD2 (5 bases). This CDR3 is 14 amino acids long. Trimming shortened V by 2 bases and J by 14 bases, and 19 bases separated the two germline ends. Looked up from germline, CDR1 is SGHTA and CDR2 is FQGNSA. CDR3 loop: CASSLRVVAIEEFF. CDR3 in DNA: TGTGCCAGCAGCTTAAGGGTCGTAGCGATCGAAGAGTTCTTC.

The chain recombines TRBV5-1 with TRBJ2-7; TRBD2 agrees at 13 bases. V lost 4 bases to trimming and J lost 3 bases; unmatched junction nucleotides: 4. The CDR3 sequence is 15 residues long. The germline V gene encodes CDR1 SGHRS and CDR2 YFSETQ. CDR3 coding DNA: TGCGCCAGCAGCATACTAGCGGGAGGGGACTACGAGCAGTACTTC. Amino acids: CASSILAGGDYEQYF.

The V gene is TRBV27, the J gene TRBJ2-3; a possible D gene is TRBD1 (6 bases). V was cut by 6 bases and J by 4 bases, with 8 bases left in between. The CDR3 sequence is 12 residues long. The germline V gene has CDR1 MNHEY and CDR2 SMNVEV (reference sequence). CDR3 sequence: CASRNRADTQYF. The CDR3 DNA is TGTGCCAGCAGAAACAGGGCAGATACGCAGTATTTT.

V gene TRBV27 combines with J gene TRBJ2-5; 8 bases fit TRBD1. This CDR3 comprises 16 residues. Per germline, CDR1 MNHEY and CDR2 SMNVEV (reference sequence). V lost 5 bases to trimming and J lost 5 bases; unmatched junction nucleotides: 13. CDR3 in DNA: TGTGCCAGCAGTCTCACCCCGACAGGGGCCCGGGAGACCCAGTACTTC. Translated: CASSLTPTGARETQYF.

The rearrangement joins TRBV7-3 to TRBJ2-7; D perhaps matches TRBD1 (7 bases). CDR3 length: 14 residues. CDR1 SGHTA and CDR2 FQGTGA come from the germline V gene. Trimming cost V 5 bases and J 2 bases, with 13 bases left between them. CDR3 coding DNA: TGTGCCAGCAGCCAGGGGGGCCTCCCCTACGAGCAGTACTTC. Translated: CASSQGGLPYEQYF.

The genes are TRBV5-1 and TRBJ1-5; D might be TRBD1 (5 bases). Trimming took 0 bases from V and 6 from J, leaving 10 bases between them. The length of the CDR3 is 14 residues. In germline, CDR1 is SGHRS, CDR2 YFSETQ. CDR3 loop: CASSLAPGLQPQHF. The CDR3 DNA follows: TGCGCCAGCAGCTTGGCCCCAGGGCTTCAGCCCCAGCATTTT.

For the CDR3, the DNA is TGTGCCAGCAGCGTACGGAGCCAAAACACCGGGGAGCTGTTTTTT. It yields the protein CASSVRSQNTGELFF. V and J are TRBV11-1 and TRBJ2-2; D remains ambiguous. CDR3 length: 15 residues. Trimming removed 5 bases from V and 2 bases from J, with 12 bases in between. Germline V CDR1 and CDR2: SGHAT, FQDESV (reference sequence).

The V and J genes are TRBV2 and TRBJ2-1; 8 nucleotides match TRBD2. Germline V gene lookup returns CDR1 SNHLY and CDR2 FYNNEI. The length of the CDR3 is 14 residues. Trimming cost V 8 bases and J 4 bases; bases outside gene matches: 7. The CDR3 spells CASEVAGLYNEQFF. DNA of the CDR3: TGTGCCAGCGAGGTAGCGGGACTTTACAATGAGCAGTTCTTC. Full variable domain (remainder filled in from reference TRBV2 and TRBJ2-1): EPEVTQTPSHQVTQMGQEVILRCVPISNHLYFYWYRQILGQKVEFLVSFYNNEISEKSEIFDDQFSVERPDGSNFTLKIRSTKLEDSAMYFCASEVAGLYNEQFFGPGTRLTVL.

This rearrangement joins TRBV11-2 to TRBJ2-1; TRBD2 agrees at 7 bases. The germline gives CDR1 SGHAT, CDR2 FQNNGV. The CDR3 has 15 residues. Trimming removed 5 bases from V and 0 bases from J; junction bases left unmatched: 4. The CDR3 DNA sequence: TGTGCCAGCAGCGTAGGGACTAACTCCTACAATGAGCAGTTCTTC. Translated, it gives CASSVGTNSYNEQFF.

The chain combines TRBV6-6 with TRBJ2-3, with TRBD2 as a possible D gene (5 bases). The length of the CDR3 is 12 residues. Per the germline V gene, CDR1 is MNHNY and CDR2 is SVGAGI (reference sequence). Trimming left V 5 bases short and J 6 bases short, with 9 bases between. The CDR3 spells CASSQPGDTQYF. The CDR3 nucleotides read TGTGCCAGCAGTCAACCGGGGGATACGCAGTATTTT.

This sequence joins TRBV28 and TRBJ2-2, with D possibly matching TRBD1 (5 bases). V gave up 2 bases and J gave up 3 bases, with 13 bases separating them. CDR3 length: 16 residues. Per the germline V gene, CDR1 is MDHEN and CDR2 is SYDVKM. The CDR3 region is CASSLISRAHTGELFF. DNA of the CDR3: TGTGCCAGCAGTTTAATCAGCAGGGCCCACACCGGGGAGCTGTTTTTT.

The gene calls are TRBV2 and TRBJ2-2; 8 nucleotides agree with TRBD1. J lost 6 bases, V lost 8 bases, and 5 bases had no gene match. Germline lookup yields CDR1 SNHLY and CDR2 FYNNEI. The CDR3 is made up of 13 amino acids. For the CDR3, the DNA is TGTGCCAGCCAACAGACAGGGGCCGGGGAGCTGTTTTTT. It translates to CASQQTGAGELFF.

This clone was recorded only once. The chain employs TRBV6-5 and TRBJ1-2; 10 bases align to TRBD1. The junction had 4 bases not matched to a gene; V was cut back by 2 bases and J by 4 bases. In germline, CDR1 is MNHEY, CDR2 SVGAGI. This CDR3 is built from 15 residues. CDR3: CASSYDRGQGYGYTF. The CDR3 bases are TGTGCCAGCAGTTACGACAGGGGGCAAGGCTATGGCTACACCTTC.

This chain's CDR3 is CASSRGRNMNTEAFF. In DNA, the CDR3 is TGTGCCAGCAGCCGAGGACGGAATATGAACACTGAAGCTTTCTTT. The V call is TRBV7-6, the J call TRBJ1-1; D gene unclear. The CDR3 consists of 15 residues. CDR1 is SGHVS, CDR2 FNYEAQ, per germline. Trimming stripped 5 bases from V and 0 bases from J, with 13 bases between.

The CDR3 sequence: CSVAGPTSGYNEQFF. In DNA, the CDR3 is TGCAGCGTTGCGGGACCGACTAGCGGCTACAATGAGCAGTTCTTC. This sequence joins TRBV29-1 and TRBJ2-1; 9 bases are a match to TRBD2. Per germline, CDR1 SQVTM and CDR2 ANQGSEA. The length of the CDR3 is 15 residues. V lost 4 bases to trimming and J lost 3 bases; unmatched junction nucleotides: 7.

The J gene is TRBJ1-1, the V gene TRBV5-1; D may be TRBD1 (6 bases). The V gene's germline CDR1 is SGHRS and CDR2 YFSETQ. V was pared by 4 bases and J by 3 bases, with 10 bases between. This CDR3 spans 13 amino acids. The CDR3 is CASSTGQYTEAFF. As DNA, the CDR3 is TGCGCCAGCAGCACAGGGCAGTACACTGAAGCTTTCTTT.

On this clone: In the same sample, other DNA sequences code for this CDR3. The chain is built from TRBV4-3 and TRBJ2-7; 8 nucleotides agree with TRBD2. The CDR3 covers 15 residues. The junction had 2 bases not matched to a gene; V was cut back by 1 base and J by 0 bases. The V gene's germline CDR1 is LGHNA and CDR2 YSLEER. The CDR3, as DNA: TGCGCCAGCAGCCAAGGGCTAGCGGGCTCCTACGAGCAGTACTTC. Protein product: CASSQGLAGSYEQYF.

The chain has TRBV28 and TRBJ2-7; D not resolved. The V end lost 1 base, the J end lost 5 bases, and 9 bases lay between the germline ends. Germline V gives CDR1 MDHEN, CDR2 SYDVKM. The CDR3 sequence is 13 residues long. DNA for the CDR3: TGTGCCAGCAGTTTATCCAGATGGAACGAGCAGTACTTC. It is translated as CASSLSRWNEQYF.

This sequence joins TRBV4-3 and TRBJ2-7; perhaps TRBD1 as D (6 bases). CDR1 is LGHNA, CDR2 YSLEER, per germline. V was cut by 0 bases and J by 6 bases, with 12 bases left in between. This CDR3 has 14 residues. The CDR3 DNA reads as TGCGCCAGCAGCCAAGATATGGGACATGTCGAGCAGTACTTC. This translates into CASSQDMGHVEQYF.

This chain connects TRBV2 to TRBJ1-1, with D unclear. CDR3 length equals 11 residues. V lost 5 bases, J lost 8 bases, and 9 bases lay in between. Germline-derived CDR1 and CDR2 are SNHLY and FYNNEI. The CDR3 is CASSIRLEAFF. The CDR3 DNA is TGTGCCAGCAGTATACGCCTAGAAGCTTTCTTT.

This clone has a single count. The chain carries TRBV11-3 and TRBJ2-2; D is undetermined. The CDR3 has 14 residues. Between the trimmed V and J ends, which lost 1 base and 1 base, there was a span of 4 bases. Germline V lookup: CDR1 SGHNT, CDR2 YENEEA. CDR3 nucleotides: TGTGCCAGCAGCTTAGTAGAGAACACCGGGGAGCTGTTTTTT. Translated: CASSLVENTGELFF.

The chain has TRBV28 and TRBJ2-7; 9 bases agree with TRBD1. Germline assignment: CDR1 MDHEN and CDR2 SYDVKM. There are 19 residues in the CDR3. V gave up 8 bases and J gave up 0 bases; unmatched junction bases: 20. The CDR3 sequence: CASLPLGGQGGWSSYEQYF. CDR3 DNA: TGTGCCAGCCTTCCTTTGGGGGGACAGGGAGGTTGGAGCTCCTACGAGCAGTACTTC.

A few counts support this clone. The chain joins TRBV6-6 to TRBJ1-2; a weak D match, TRBD1 (6 bases). This CDR3 has 12 amino acids. From germline, CDR1 is MNHNY and CDR2 SVGAGI (reference sequence). Trimming shortened V by 5 bases and J by 8 bases, and 12 bases separated the two germline ends. The CDR3 loop reads CASSLNREGYTF. For the CDR3, the DNA is TGTGCCAGCAGTCTGAACAGGGAAGGCTACACCTTC.

This clone turned up a few times. V and J are TRBV9 and TRBJ2-2, with a tentative D call TRBD1 (6 bases). V was shortened by 6 bases and J by 5 bases, with 17 bases between the two germline ends. Germline assignment: CDR1 SGDLS and CDR2 YYNGEE. The CDR3 covers 15 residues. CDR3 bases: TGTGCCAGCACCCCCAGGGGATTGGGAACCGGGGAGCTGTTTTTT. Residues: CASTPRGLGTGELFF.

The rearrangement joins TRBV6-5 to TRBJ2-7, with 7 bases identical to TRBD2. This CDR3 region has 16 residues. V lost 2 bases to trimming and J lost 6 bases; unmatched junction nucleotides: 13. CDR1 and CDR2 (germline): MNHEY, SVGAGI. CDR3 coding DNA: TGTGCCAGCAGTTACCCCCGGCCGGGAGGCGCCGGCGAGCAGTACTTC. Its translation is CASSYPRPGGAGEQYF.